One sample yielded the 6 T cell receptor beta chains listed below, sequenced in a study of shared clonotypes between healthy human individuals. Profiled with immunoSEQ multiplex PCR; TCRdb holds only in-frame clones, not every one. The sample includes over 850,000 clones, approximately 80% seen only once; the top ten take roughly 0.61%. Sequenced material: memory CD4+ T cells from PBMCs. The subset: CD45RA-negative fraction. These receptors were collected from a man younger than 30 in good health. Some clones in this sample may be carry-over from other donors' samples.

The chain links TRBV5-1 to TRBJ2-2; no reliable D call. The V end was cut by 0 bases, the J end by 4 bases, with 7 bases between. Per germline, CDR1 SGHRS and CDR2 YFSETQ. CDR3 size: 14 residues. In DNA form, the CDR3 reads TGCGCCAGCAGCTTGGCCCTGGCCACCGGGGAGCTGTTTTTT. Its protein product is CASSLALATGELFF.

J is TRBJ2-5 and V is TRBV5-1; 7 bases agree with TRBD1. J lost 5 bases, V lost 0 bases, and 7 bases had no gene match. Germline V gene data show CDR1 as SGHRS and CDR2 as YFSETQ. The CDR3 is made up of 15 amino acids. CDR3 sequence: CASSLEQGEWETQYF. CDR3 bases: TGCGCCAGCAGCTTGGAGCAGGGGGAGTGGGAGACCCAGTACTTC.

The V gene is TRBV5-4, the J gene TRBJ2-7; 9 positions match TRBD1. V was pared by 4 bases and J by 0 bases, with 2 bases of the junction left unmatched. The CDR3 spans 14 residues. CDR1 and CDR2 from the germline V gene are SGHNT and YYREEE (reference sequence). As DNA, the CDR3 is TGTGCCAGCAGCCCGGGACAGGGCTCCTACGAGCAGTACTTC. Amino acids: CASSPGQGSYEQYF.

This clone was observed a few times. The rearrangement joins TRBV11-2 to TRBJ1-1, with 7 bases lining up with TRBD1. The germline CDR1 and CDR2 sequences are SGHAT and FQNNGV. V trimming: 2 bases; J trimming: 3 bases; junction bases outside the gene matches: 0. CDR3 size: 13 residues. Here the CDR3 DNA reads TGTGCCAGCAGCTTACAGGGGGACACTGAAGCTTTCTTT. Translating it yields CASSLQGDTEAFF.

CDR3 nucleotide sequence: TGTGCCAGCAGCTTAGATCGGCGCCAGATCAATCAGCCCCAGCATTTT. It codes for CASSLDRRQINQPQHF. The chain recombines TRBV7-8 with TRBJ1-5; D gene ambiguous. Germline V lookup: CDR1 SGHVS, CDR2 FQNEAQ. Trimming shortened V by 1 base and J by 3 bases, and 13 bases separated the two germline ends. There are 16 residues in the CDR3. Filled out from reference TRBV7-8 and TRBJ1-5, the complete variable domain reads GAGVSQSPRYKVAKRGQDVALRCDPISGHVSLFWYQQALGQGPEFLTYFQNEAQLDKSGLPSDRFFAERPEGSVSTLKIQRTQQEDSAVYLCASSLDRRQINQPQHFGDGTRLSIL.

This chain connects TRBV5-1 to TRBJ2-5; 7 bases agree with TRBD1. J gave up 1 base and V 4 bases, and 7 bases lay outside the gene matches. There are 15 residues in the CDR3. Germline CDR1 and CDR2: SGHRS and YFSETQ. The CDR3 DNA follows: TGCGCCAGCAGCCAGACGGGACAGATCCAAGAGACCCAGTACTTC. It specifies CASSQTGQIQETQYF.